Following are 29 T cell receptor beta chains from one sample sequenced in a study of T cell changes during pregnancy in multiple sclerosis. Clones were read by immunoSEQ multiplex PCR, and TCRdb kept only the in-frame ones, dropping some. The data show 40,000 to 50,000 clones, 90% to 95% seen once. The sample here was CD8+ T cells from peripheral blood mononuclear cells, taken in the third trimester of pregnancy. Receptor source: a female donor with multiple sclerosis, enrolled in a pregnancy study.

The chain links TRBV7-8 to TRBJ1-1; D perhaps matches TRBD1 (5 bases). CDR1 is SGHVS, CDR2 FQNEAQ, per germline. This CDR3 has 14 residues. V lost 4 bases, J lost 2 bases, and 11 bases lay in between. The CDR3 DNA follows: TGTGCCAGCAGCTCCAGTGGGGCAAACACTGAAGCTTTCTTT. This gives the protein CASSSSGANTEAFF.

A single count supports this clone. This chain links TRBV9 with TRBJ2-1; D might be TRBD1 (6 bases). There are 15 residues in the CDR3. CDR1 is SGDLS, CDR2 YYNGEE, per germline. Trimming took 0 bases from V and 0 from J, leaving 7 bases between them. For the CDR3, the DNA is TGTGCCAGCAGCGTAGAGGGGGACTCCTACAATGAGCAGTTCTTC. It translates to CASSVEGDSYNEQFF.

The V gene is TRBV19, the J gene TRBJ2-3; possibly TRBD2 for D (5 bases). Trimming cost V 6 bases and J 6 bases, with 19 bases left between them. The V gene's germline CDR1 is LNHDA and CDR2 SQIVND (reference sequence). The CDR3 extends over 15 amino acids. DNA of the CDR3: TGTGCCAGTAGCCTAGACGGTGGAGAGCGGGATACGCAGTATTTT. This encodes CASSLDGGERDTQYF.

The chain has TRBV28 and TRBJ2-7, with 10 bases aligning to TRBD2. The germline V gene encodes CDR1 MDHEN and CDR2 SYDVKM. The CDR3 totals 16 residues. J was trimmed by 4 bases and V by 8 bases; bases with no gene match: 14. For the CDR3, the DNA is TGTGCCAGCCTAGAAGCGGGAGGGACCCCTTTTTACGAGCAGTACTTC. Amino acids: CASLEAGGTPFYEQYF.

This CDR3 reads CAWSGPGGSLAGGPGIYNEQFF. CDR3 in DNA: TGTGCCTGGAGTGGCCCGGGGGGCTCACTAGCGGGCGGACCAGGGATCTACAATGAGCAGTTCTTC. J is TRBJ2-1 and V is TRBV30; 9 nucleotides match TRBD2. Looked up from germline, CDR1 is GTSNPN and CDR2 is SVGIG (reference sequence). The V segment lost 1 base and the J segment 3 bases; nucleotides outside the gene matches: 25. The CDR3 has 22 residues.

This clone has a handful of counts. The chain employs TRBV9 and TRBJ1-1; TRBD1 agrees at 8 bases. Germline V gene sequence: CDR1 SGDLS, CDR2 YYNGEE. The CDR3 length is 14 residues. The ends lost 3 bases at V and 3 bases at J; junction bases unmatched: 4. Written as DNA, the CDR3 is TGTGCCAGCAGCGAGGGACAGGTAGACACTGAAGCTTTCTTT. Protein: CASSEGQVDTEAFF.

The V and J genes are TRBV7-6 and TRBJ2-3; no clear D gene. CDR1 and CDR2 (germline): SGHVS, FNYEAQ. This CDR3 has 14 residues. V was trimmed by 1 base and J by 3 bases, leaving 8 bases between them. The CDR3 region is CASSLDRETDTQYF. CDR3 DNA sequence: TGTGCCAGCAGCTTAGACAGAGAAACAGATACGCAGTATTTT. Looking up the rest from reference TRBV7-6 and TRBJ2-3 gives the full variable domain: GAGVSQSPRYKVTKRGQDVALRCDPISGHVSLYWYRQALGQGPEFLTYFNYEAQQDKSGLPNDRFSAERPEGSISTLTIQRTEQRDSAMYRCASSLDRETDTQYFGPGTRLTVL.

The chain couples TRBV4-1 to TRBJ1-5; 7 bases match TRBD1. With V trimmed by 0 bases and J by 6 bases, 8 bases remained unmatched. CDR3 size: 16 residues. Germline V gene lookup returns CDR1 MGHRA and CDR2 YSYEKL. The DNA for the CDR3 is TGCGCCAGCAGCCAAGAATATACAGGGGTTCCTCAGCCCCAGCATTTT. Translation gives CASSQEYTGVPQPQHF.

This clone has more than one count but fewer than ten. This sequence joins TRBV27 and TRBJ2-7; 10 nucleotides align to TRBD1. Trimming removed 2 bases from V and 7 bases from J; junction bases left unmatched: 8. The CDR3 is made up of 15 amino acids. Germline CDR1 MNHEY, CDR2 SMNVEV (reference sequence). CDR3 DNA: TGTGCCAGCAGTTTACAGGGACAGGGGTTCTGGGAGCAGTACTTC. Protein product: CASSLQGQGFWEQYF.

J is TRBJ1-2 and V is TRBV13; 9 bases agree with TRBD1. V lost 5 bases, J lost 6 bases, and 10 bases stayed unmatched. The germline V gene has CDR1 PRHDT and CDR2 FYEKMQ (reference sequence). This CDR3 region has 15 residues. The CDR3 spells CASSLQGQGLNGYTF. CDR3 nucleotides: TGTGCCAGCAGCCTACAGGGACAGGGTTTGAATGGCTACACCTTC.

The V gene is TRBV19, the J gene TRBJ1-1, with a tentative D call TRBD1 (5 bases). Germline V gene data show CDR1 as LNHDA and CDR2 as SQIVND (reference sequence). This CDR3 comprises 13 residues. V was cut by 5 bases and J by 3 bases, with 10 bases left in between. The CDR3 sequence: CASSGYRYTEAFF. The CDR3 DNA reads as TGTGCCAGTAGTGGTTACAGGTACACTGAAGCTTTCTTT. The full variable domain, in which reference TRBV19 and TRBJ1-1 provide the parts outside the CDR3, is DGGITQSPKYLFRKEGQNVTLSCEQNLNHDAMYWYRQDPGQGLRLIYYSQIVNDFQKGDIAEGYSVSREKKESFPLTVTSAQKNPTAFYLCASSGYRYTEAFFGQGTRLTVV.

This rearrangement joins TRBV27 to TRBJ2-7, with TRBD2 as a possible D gene (6 bases). The V and J ends lost 8 bases and 4 bases respectively, with 18 bases between them. This CDR3 comprises 14 residues. The germline CDR1 and CDR2 sequences are MNHEY and SMNVEV (reference sequence). The CDR3 sequence: CASSPGGWTYEQYF. CDR3 DNA sequence: TGTGCCAGCTCTCCCGGAGGGTGGACGTACGAGCAGTACTTC.

The V and J genes are TRBV7-9 and TRBJ2-1; D gene ambiguous. V dropped 2 bases and J dropped 5 bases, with 13 bases sitting between them. The CDR3 loop spans 15 amino acids. The germline CDR1 and CDR2 sequences are SEHNR and FQNEAQ (reference sequence). The CDR3 region is CASSLSYGSNNEQFF. CDR3 in DNA: TGTGCCAGCAGCTTATCGTACGGGTCAAACAATGAGCAGTTCTTC.

The rearrangement joins TRBV13 to TRBJ1-2; 11 bases align to TRBD1. V trimming: 3 bases; J trimming: 4 bases; junction bases outside the gene matches: 10. The CDR3 spans 17 residues. Per the germline V gene, CDR1 is PRHDT and CDR2 is FYEKMQ (reference sequence). CDR3 residues: CASSLGQGDRYAYGYTF. In nucleotides, the CDR3 is TGTGCCAGCAGCTTGGGACAGGGGGACCGATACGCCTATGGCTACACCTTC.

V and J are TRBV7-9 and TRBJ2-1; a weak D match, TRBD2 (6 bases). Germline lookup yields CDR1 SEHNR and CDR2 FQNEAQ (reference sequence). V was pared by 3 bases and J by 7 bases, with 10 bases between. The CDR3 runs 13 residues. CDR3 sequence (DNA): TGTGCCAGCAGCTTTGGGACTGGAAATGAGCAGTTCTTC. Protein product: CASSFGTGNEQFF.

The chain links TRBV4-3 to TRBJ1-1, with unresolved D. Deletions cut 1 base from V and 0 bases from J, with 6 bases between. CDR1 LGHNA and CDR2 YSLEER come from the germline V gene. The CDR3 loop spans 14 amino acids. DNA for the CDR3: TGCGCCAGCAGCCAAGGAGATATGAACACTGAAGCTTTCTTT. Translation gives CASSQGDMNTEAFF.

The chain recombines TRBV7-9 with TRBJ2-5; 15 bases agree with TRBD2. The CDR3 consists of 17 residues. The V gene end was trimmed by 2 bases and the J gene end by 4 bases; junction bases not matched to a gene: 5. CDR1 is SEHNR, CDR2 FQNEAQ, per germline (reference sequence). The CDR3 reads CASSLTGLAGGGETQYF. The CDR3 nucleotides are TGTGCCAGCAGCTTAACGGGACTAGCGGGGGGTGGAGAGACCCAGTACTTC.

The CDR3 region is CASSQGEGTGDEQFF. In DNA, the CDR3 is TGTGCCAGCAGCCAAGGGGAGGGAACGGGGGATGAGCAGTTCTTC. The chain combines TRBV4-2 with TRBJ2-1; 7 nucleotides line up with TRBD2. Losses at the gene ends were 1 base for V and 8 bases for J; bases not matched to a gene: 8. Germline CDR1 is LGHNA and CDR2 is YNFKEQ. The length of the CDR3 is 15 residues.

DNA of the CDR3: TGTGCCAGCAGCTTAGGGGTCAGGTCCGGGGAGCTGTTTTTT. Protein: CASSLGVRSGELFF. The chain recombines TRBV7-9 with TRBJ2-2; D ambiguous. Between the trimmed V and J ends, which lost 1 base and 6 bases, there was a span of 9 bases. CDR1 is SEHNR and CDR2 is FQNEAQ in the germline V gene (reference sequence). CDR3 length: 14 residues.

The chain uses TRBV28 and TRBJ1-1; D might be TRBD1 (6 bases). The CDR3 consists of 14 residues. CDR1 and CDR2 from the germline V gene are MDHEN and SYDVKM. V lost 3 bases, J lost 8 bases, and 16 bases lay in between. CDR3 DNA: TGTGCCAGCAGTTTGAGCCCCGGGACATCCGAAGCTTTCTTT. This gives the protein CASSLSPGTSEAFF.

The gene calls are TRBV5-4 and TRBJ1-1, with 7 bases fitting TRBD1. The CDR3 spans 14 residues. Germline CDR1 and CDR2: SGHNT and YYREEE (reference sequence). Trimming removed 3 bases from V and 1 base from J; junction bases left unmatched: 3. The CDR3 here is CASSSGQWNTEAFF. Written as DNA, the CDR3 is TGTGCCAGCAGCTCGGGACAGTGGAACACTGAAGCTTTCTTT.

This clone was recorded once. The gene calls are TRBV7-6 and TRBJ2-7; TRBD1 matches 8 bases. This CDR3 has 15 amino acids. With 5 bases clipped from V and 4 bases from J, the junction kept 10 bases outside the gene matches. Germline V CDR1 and CDR2: SGHVS, FNYEAQ. The CDR3 DNA is TGTGCCAGCAGCCCCACGGACAGGGTTCTATACGAGCAGTACTTC. It codes for CASSPTDRVLYEQYF.

The rearrangement uses TRBV4-3 and TRBJ2-2; TRBD1 is a possible D gene (6 bases). Germline CDR1 is LGHNA and CDR2 is YSLEER. The CDR3 is 16 amino acids. Trimming took 2 bases from V and 5 from J, leaving 15 bases between them. The CDR3, as DNA: TGCGCCAGCAGCCAAACCCCCCGGACAGCAACCGGGGAGCTGTTTTTT. It specifies CASSQTPRTATGELFF.

The genes are TRBV11-3 and TRBJ2-5, with D perhaps TRBD2 (6 bases). Trimming cost V 0 bases and J 0 bases, with 11 bases left between them. This CDR3 is 16 amino acids long. Per germline, CDR1 SGHNT and CDR2 YENEEA. This CDR3 reads CASSLEDGGYQETQYF. CDR3 nucleotides: TGTGCCAGCAGCTTAGAGGATGGGGGGTACCAAGAGACCCAGTACTTC.

The chain combines TRBV6-5 with TRBJ1-1, with 7 bases that match TRBD1. There are 14 residues in the CDR3. Looked up from germline, CDR1 is MNHEY and CDR2 is SVGAGI. The V gene end was trimmed by 9 bases and the J gene end by 4 bases; junction bases not matched to a gene: 11. The CDR3 loop reads CASIQKGAATEAFF. Here the CDR3 DNA reads TGTGCCAGTATACAGAAGGGGGCGGCCACTGAAGCTTTCTTT.

The table lists this clone with a count of one. The V and J genes are TRBV27 and TRBJ2-2, with 7 nucleotides matching TRBD1. The V gene's germline CDR1 is MNHEY and CDR2 SMNVEV (reference sequence). The CDR3 sequence is 15 residues long. V was pared by 8 bases and J by 4 bases, with 10 bases of the junction left unmatched. The CDR3 DNA sequence: TGTGCCAGCGGGAAGGGGACAGCGGTCACCGGGGAGCTGTTTTTT. It translates to CASGKGTAVTGELFF.

The chain carries TRBV5-1 and TRBJ2-7, with D perhaps matching TRBD1 (5 bases). The CDR3 is made up of 12 amino acids. V lost 4 bases, J lost 6 bases, and 11 bases lay in between. Germline loops: CDR1 SGHRS, CDR2 YFSETQ. The CDR3 sequence: CASSPQGLEQYF. In nucleotides, the CDR3 is TGCGCCAGCAGCCCCCAGGGTCTCGAGCAGTACTTC.

The J gene is TRBJ2-5, the V gene TRBV7-9, with a weak D call TRBD1 (6 bases). CDR3 length: 15 residues. The V gene lost 0 bases and the J gene lost 2 bases, with 10 bases spanning the gap. Germline V gene sequence: CDR1 SEHNR, CDR2 FQNEAQ (reference sequence). The CDR3 spells CASSLAQGTQETQYF. The CDR3 bases are TGTGCCAGCAGCTTAGCCCAGGGGACGCAAGAGACCCAGTACTTC.

This chain connects TRBV11-2 to TRBJ1-2, with a weak D call TRBD1 (6 bases). The length of the CDR3 is 16 residues. Germline V gene lookup returns CDR1 SGHAT and CDR2 FQNNGV. V lost 5 bases, J lost 8 bases, and 24 bases lay in between. The CDR3 nucleotides read TGTGCCAGCAGCCCCCGGGACACCTACTTAACGTTCGGCTACACCTTC. This sequence encodes CASSPRDTYLTFGYTF. The whole variable domain, filled in from reference TRBV11-2 and TRBJ1-2, reads EAGVAQSPRYKIIEKRQSVAFWCNPISGHATLYWYQQILGQGPKLLIQFQNNGVVDDSQLPKDRFSAERLKGVDSTLKIQPAKLEDSAVYLCASSPRDTYLTFGYTFGSGTRLTVV.